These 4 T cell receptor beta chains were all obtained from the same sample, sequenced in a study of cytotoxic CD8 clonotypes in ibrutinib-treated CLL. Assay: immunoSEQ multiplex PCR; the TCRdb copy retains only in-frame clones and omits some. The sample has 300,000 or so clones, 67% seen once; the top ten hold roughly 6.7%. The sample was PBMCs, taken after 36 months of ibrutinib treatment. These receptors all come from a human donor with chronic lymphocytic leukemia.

The CDR3 nucleotides are TGTGCCAGCAGCACAGGCTTAGCCCACCACGAGCAGTACTTC. Amino acid sequence: CASSTGLAHHEQYF. J is TRBJ2-7 and V is TRBV6-5; D might be TRBD1 (5 bases). CDR1 is MNHEY and CDR2 is SVGAGI in the germline V gene. This CDR3 is built from 14 residues. V was pared by 6 bases and J by 5 bases, with 17 bases between.

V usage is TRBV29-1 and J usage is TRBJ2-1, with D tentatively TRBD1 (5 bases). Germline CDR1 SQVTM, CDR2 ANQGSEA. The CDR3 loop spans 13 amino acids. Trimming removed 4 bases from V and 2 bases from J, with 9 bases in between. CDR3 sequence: CSVVGAPYNEQFF. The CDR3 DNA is TGCAGCGTTGTAGGGGCTCCCTACAATGAGCAGTTCTTC.

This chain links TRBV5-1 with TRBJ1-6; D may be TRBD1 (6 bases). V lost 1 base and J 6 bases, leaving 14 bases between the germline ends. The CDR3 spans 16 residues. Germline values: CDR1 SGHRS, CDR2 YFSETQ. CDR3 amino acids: CASSLTATGFNSPLHF. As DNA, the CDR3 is TGCGCCAGCAGCTTGACCGCGACAGGTTTTAATTCACCCCTCCACTTT.

CDR3 sequence: CASTTRDTNYGYTF. The CDR3 DNA sequence: TGTGCCAGCACCACTAGGGACACAAACTATGGCTACACCTTC. V gene TRBV6-5 combines with J gene TRBJ1-2; tentative D call: TRBD1 (6 bases). Germline V gene sequence: CDR1 MNHEY, CDR2 SVGAGI. Trimming cost V 7 bases and J 2 bases, with 14 bases left between them. CDR3 length: 14 amino acids.